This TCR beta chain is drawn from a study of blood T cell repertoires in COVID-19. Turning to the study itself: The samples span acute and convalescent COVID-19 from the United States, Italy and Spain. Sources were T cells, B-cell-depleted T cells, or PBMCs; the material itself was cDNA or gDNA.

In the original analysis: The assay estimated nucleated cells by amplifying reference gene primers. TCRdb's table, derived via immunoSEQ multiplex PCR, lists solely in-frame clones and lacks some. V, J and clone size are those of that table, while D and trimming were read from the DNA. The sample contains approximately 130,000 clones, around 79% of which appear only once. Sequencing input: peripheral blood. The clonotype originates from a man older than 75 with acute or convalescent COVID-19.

CDR3 sequence reads: CASSLEGVSYEQYF. The CDR3 DNA reads as TGTGCCAGCAGCTTAGAGGGGGTATCCTACGAGCAGTACTTC. The chain combines TRBV7-9 with TRBJ2-7, with D tentatively TRBD1 (6 bases). This CDR3 has 14 amino acids. CDR1 SEHNR and CDR2 FQNEAQ come from the germline V gene (reference sequence). With 1 base removed from V and 1 base from J, the gap between germline ends came to 8 bases.